The T cell receptor (beta chain) under discussion was sequenced for a study of cytomegalovirus exposure and HLA in healthy donors. From germline, CDR1 is SEHNR and CDR2 FQNEAQ (reference sequence). The CDR3 totals 14 residues. V was shortened by 6 bases and J by 6 bases, with 14 bases between the two germline ends. General study findings and limits: Associated with HLA alleles at 0.05 false discovery rate in a later analysis were 16,951 TCR beta sequences.

In the PCR, 60 Vbeta and 13 Jbeta primers were used. Here immunoSEQ multiplex PCR was the method, and the copy in TCRdb shows in-frame clones only, minus some. The table shows some 120,000 clones, with more than 60% occurring only once. In its sample, this clone was seen once. The antigen is not known. This sequence originates from a woman aged 40 to 49 in good health and CMV-seronegative. The sample comprised PBMCs. The chain combines TRBV7-9 with TRBJ2-2; D not resolved. The CDR3 nucleotides read TGTGCCAGCAGTCTCCCGAAAGGAGCCGGGGAGCTGTTTTTT. Its translation: CASSLPKGAGELFF.